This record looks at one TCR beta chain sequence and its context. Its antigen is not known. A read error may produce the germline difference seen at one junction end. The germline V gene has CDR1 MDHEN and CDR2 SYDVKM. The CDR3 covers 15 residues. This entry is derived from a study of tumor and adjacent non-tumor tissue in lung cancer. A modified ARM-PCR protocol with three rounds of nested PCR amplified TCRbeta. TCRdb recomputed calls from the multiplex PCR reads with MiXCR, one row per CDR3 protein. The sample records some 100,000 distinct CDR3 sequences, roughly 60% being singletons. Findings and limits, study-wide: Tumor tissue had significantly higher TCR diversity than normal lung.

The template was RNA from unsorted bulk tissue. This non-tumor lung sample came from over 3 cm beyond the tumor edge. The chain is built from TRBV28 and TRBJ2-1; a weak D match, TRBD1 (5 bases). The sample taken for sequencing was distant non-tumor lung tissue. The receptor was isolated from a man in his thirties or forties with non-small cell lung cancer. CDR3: CASSPAWGGYNEQFF. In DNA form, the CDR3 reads TGTGCCAGCAGTCCCGCTTGGGGCGGCTACAACGAGCAGTTCTTC.